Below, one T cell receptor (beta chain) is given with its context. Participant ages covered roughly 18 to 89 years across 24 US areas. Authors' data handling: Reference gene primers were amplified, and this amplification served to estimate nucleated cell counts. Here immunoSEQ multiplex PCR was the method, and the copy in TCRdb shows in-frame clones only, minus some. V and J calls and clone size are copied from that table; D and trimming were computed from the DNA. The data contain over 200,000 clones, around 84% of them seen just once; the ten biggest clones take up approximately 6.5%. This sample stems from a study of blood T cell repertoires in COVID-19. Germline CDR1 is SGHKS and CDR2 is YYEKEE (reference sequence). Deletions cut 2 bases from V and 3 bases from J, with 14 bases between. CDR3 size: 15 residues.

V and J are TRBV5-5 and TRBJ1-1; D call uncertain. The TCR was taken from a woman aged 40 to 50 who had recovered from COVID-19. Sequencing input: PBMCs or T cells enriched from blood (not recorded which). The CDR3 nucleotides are TGTGCCAGCAGCTTTGGAGGCAGAGGGTACACTGAAGCTTTCTTT. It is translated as CASSFGGRGYTEAFF.